Each of the 9 T cell receptor beta chains below was sequenced from the same sample in a study of cytomegalovirus exposure and HLA in healthy donors. In the PCR, 60 Vbeta and 13 Jbeta primers were used. Libraries were prepared by immunoSEQ multiplex PCR; TCRdb keeps only in-frame clonotypes and omits some of them. This table holds about 67,000 clones, roughly nine tenths found once. The sequencing input was PBMCs. The receptors were sampled from a woman aged 30 to 39 in good health and CMV-seropositive.

There are a few counts of this clone. This chain links TRBV6-1 with TRBJ2-7, with a possible D match to TRBD2 (7 bases). The CDR3 runs to 14 residues. The V end lost 4 bases, the J end lost 2 bases, and 12 bases lay between the germline ends. Germline V CDR1 and CDR2: MNHNS, SASEGT. The CDR3 loop reads CASSGGGAAYEQYF. The CDR3 DNA is TGTGCCAGCAGTGGTGGGGGGGCCGCCTACGAGCAGTACTTC.

The rearrangement links TRBV1 to TRBJ2-1; TRBD2, the table's D call, was not compared with the DNA. TRBV1 is given as a pseudogene. The CDR3 runs to 17 residues. The CDR3 region is CTSSQTLSRELGNEQFF. CDR3 in DNA: TGCACCAGCAGCCAAACCCTCTCGCGGGAGCTCGGCAATGAGCAGTTCTTC.

The V and J genes are TRBV5-1 and TRBJ2-7; the match to TRBD1 covers 9 bases. The CDR3 totals 15 residues. CDR1 is SGHRS, CDR2 YFSETQ, per germline. The J segment lost 4 bases and the V segment lost 2 bases, leaving 7 bases of the junction unmatched. The CDR3: CASSFSTGGAYEQYF. DNA for the CDR3: TGCGCCAGCAGCTTCTCCACAGGGGGCGCTTACGAGCAGTACTTC.

The V gene is TRBV11-3, the J gene TRBJ2-1; the D gene is possibly TRBD2 (6 bases). Germline CDR1 SGHNT, CDR2 YENEEA. CDR3 length equals 14 residues. Trimming took off 2 bases at V and 6 bases at J, with 11 bases between the two ends. The DNA of the CDR3 is TGTGCCAGCAGCTTAAGGGACTCGACCAATGAGCAGTTCTTC. The encoded protein is CASSLRDSTNEQFF.

The chain is built from TRBV7-8 and TRBJ2-5; 12 nucleotides match TRBD2. V shed 5 bases, J shed 0 bases, and the junction held 4 bases outside the gene matches. Germline V lookup: CDR1 SGHVS, CDR2 FQNEAQ. There are 16 residues in the CDR3. CDR3 sequence reads: CASSGRTSGNQETQYF. DNA for the CDR3: TGTGCCAGCAGCGGAAGGACTAGCGGGAACCAAGAGACCCAGTACTTC.

The chain employs TRBV5-6 and TRBJ1-2; 7 positions agree with TRBD1. The germline V gene has CDR1 SGHDT and CDR2 YYEEEE. This CDR3 has 16 residues. The J segment lost 3 bases and the V segment lost 4 bases, leaving 12 bases of the junction unmatched. The CDR3 reads CASSRRRTGIDYGYTF. CDR3 nucleotide sequence: TGTGCCAGCAGCCGGAGGAGGACAGGTATCGACTATGGCTACACCTTC.

This chain links TRBV27 with TRBJ2-4; weak D call: TRBD1 (6 bases). Trimming left V 5 bases short and J 7 bases short, with 15 bases between. There are 14 residues in the CDR3. Germline CDR1 is MNHEY and CDR2 is SMNVEV (reference sequence). DNA for the CDR3: TGTGCCAGCAGTCCAACAGGGAACTATAACATTCAGTACTTC. This gives the protein CASSPTGNYNIQYF.

The rearrangement links TRBV28 to TRBJ1-5, with 7 bases matching TRBD1. The CDR3 runs 21 residues. Germline CDR1 and CDR2: MDHEN and SYDVKM. J gave up 3 bases and V 3 bases, and 23 bases lay outside the gene matches. The CDR3 DNA is TGTGCCAGCAGTTTGAGGGGGCGGGTAGGAACGAGGATCCTACTCAATCAGCCCCAGCATTTT. Translated, it gives CASSLRGRVGTRILLNQPQHF. Full variable domain (rest looked up from reference TRBV28 and TRBJ1-5): DVKVTQSSRYLVKRTGEKVFLECVQDMDHENMFWYRQDPGLGLRLIYFSYDVKMKEKGDIPEGYSVSREKKERFSLILESASTNQTSMYLCASSLRGRVGTRILLNQPQHFGDGTRLSIL.

The chain uses TRBV2 and TRBJ1-4; no clear D gene. The germline CDR1 and CDR2 sequences are SNHLY and FYNNEI. The CDR3 is 15 amino acids. The V end was cut by 5 bases, the J end by 0 bases, with 10 bases between. This CDR3 is CASSLWATTNEKLFF. The CDR3 DNA follows: TGTGCCAGCAGTCTTTGGGCGACAACTAATGAAAAACTGTTTTTT.